This T cell receptor beta chain was found in a study of blood T cell repertoires in COVID-19. On the study more broadly: Researchers got acute and convalescent COVID-19 samples from the United States, Italy and Spain. T cells, B-cell-depleted T cells, or PBMCs supplied cDNA or gDNA.

Recruits, aged roughly 18 to 100 years, lived in 24 US areas. J was trimmed by 6 bases and V by 6 bases; bases with no gene match: 7. Germline-derived CDR1 and CDR2 are MNHEY and SVGAGI. The CDR3 has 15 amino acids. Original analysis: The assay estimated nucleated cells by amplifying reference gene primers. Using immunoSEQ multiplex PCR, the repertoire was profiled, and TCRdb retains in-frame clones only, with some absent. V, J and clone size are taken as reported in that table, and D and trimming were inferred from the DNA itself. Among about 350,000 clones listed, more than 70% were seen once. The source is a woman in her 30s who had been exposed to COVID-19. The rearrangement links TRBV6-5 to TRBJ2-2; 10 bases align to TRBD1. The sequenced sample was PBMCs or T cells enriched from blood (not recorded which). CDR3 DNA sequence: TGTGCCAGCAGACCCCCCGGGACAGGGGCCGGGGAGCTGTTTTTT. This sequence encodes CASRPPGTGAGELFF.